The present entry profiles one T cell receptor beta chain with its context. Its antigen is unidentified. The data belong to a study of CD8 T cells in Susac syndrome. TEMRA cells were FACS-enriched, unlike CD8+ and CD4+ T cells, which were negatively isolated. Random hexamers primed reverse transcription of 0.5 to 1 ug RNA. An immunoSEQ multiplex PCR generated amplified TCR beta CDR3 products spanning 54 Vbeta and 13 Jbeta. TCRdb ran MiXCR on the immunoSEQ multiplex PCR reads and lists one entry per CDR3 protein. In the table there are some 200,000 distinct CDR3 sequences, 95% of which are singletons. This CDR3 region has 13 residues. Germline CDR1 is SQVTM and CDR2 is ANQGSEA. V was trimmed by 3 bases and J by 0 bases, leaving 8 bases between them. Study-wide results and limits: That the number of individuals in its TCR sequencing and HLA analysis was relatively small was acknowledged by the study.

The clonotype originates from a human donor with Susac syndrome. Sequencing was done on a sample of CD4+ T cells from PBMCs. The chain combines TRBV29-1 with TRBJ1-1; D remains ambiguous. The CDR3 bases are TGCAGCGTTGAGGTCAGCATGAACACTGAAGCTTTCTTT. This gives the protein CSVEVSMNTEAFF.